The 27 T cell receptor beta chains below come from one sample, sequenced in a study of Ad26.COV2.S vaccination and SARS-CoV-2 variants. The method was immunoSEQ multiplex PCR; TCRdb's version includes in-frame clones alone and lacks a portion of them. In the table there are 87,000 or so clones, approximately 86% of which are singletons. Sequences were derived from peripheral blood, sampled after recovery from COVID-19. All receptors derive from a human donor who had recovered from COVID-19.

V is TRBV5-7 and J is TRBJ1-5; D not certain. TRBV5-7 is assigned to the ORF class and has an uncertain function. With 4 bases removed from V and 0 bases from J, the gap between germline ends came to 8 bases. This CDR3 contains 14 residues. The DNA of the CDR3 is TGTGCCAGCAGCCCCCGGTATAGCAATCAGCCCCAGCATTTT. Translated: CASSPRYSNQPQHF.

The J gene is TRBJ1-4, the V gene TRBV9; TRBD1 matches at 7 bases. The junction had 11 bases not matched to a gene; V was cut back by 3 bases and J by 0 bases. Per germline, CDR1 SGDLS and CDR2 YYNGEE. There are 18 residues in the CDR3. CDR3 residues: CASSEGDREPPTNEKLFF. The DNA for the CDR3 is TGTGCCAGCAGCGAGGGAGACAGGGAGCCACCAACTAATGAAAAACTGTTTTTT. Filled out from reference TRBV9 and TRBJ1-4, the complete variable domain reads DSGVTQTPKHLITATGQRVTLRCSPRSGDLSVYWYQQSLDQGLQFLIQYYNGEERAKGNILERFSAQQFPDLHSELNLSSLELGDSALYFCASSEGDREPPTNEKLFFGSGTQLSVL.

The chain combines TRBV24-1 with TRBJ2-1, with 15 bases matching TRBD2. The V gene's germline CDR1 is KGHDR and CDR2 SFDVKD. V lost 3 bases and J lost 9; bases outside the gene matches: 8. CDR3 length: 17 residues. CDR3 region: CATSDHPGLAGGGEQFF. The CDR3 coding sequence is TGTGCCACCAGTGATCATCCGGGACTAGCGGGAGGTGGTGAGCAGTTCTTC.

This clone has only one observation. This chain joins TRBV7-2 and TRBJ1-3; no firm D call. The CDR3 covers 16 residues. V was clipped by 1 base and J by 4 bases, with 14 bases between them. Germline V CDR1 and CDR2: SGHTA, FQGNSA. The CDR3 region is CASSLVGRRYGNTIYF. The CDR3 bases are TGTGCCAGCAGCTTAGTCGGCAGACGTTACGGAAACACCATATATTTT.

The V and J genes are TRBV10-3 and TRBJ1-5; D gene unclear. This CDR3 is built from 14 residues. Trimming left V 5 bases short and J 4 bases short, with 12 bases between. Germline CDR1 reads ENHRY; CDR2 reads SYGVKD. DNA of the CDR3: TGTGCCATCAGTCGGGAGCGTGGAAATCAGCCCCAGCATTTT. Translating gives CAISRERGNQPQHF.

The V call is TRBV6-5, the J call TRBJ2-7; 7 bases map to TRBD1. The V gene's germline CDR1 is MNHEY and CDR2 SVGAGI. V lost 2 bases and J lost 3; bases outside the gene matches: 7. The CDR3 length is 15 residues. CDR3 sequence: CASSYRDSSVYEQYF. CDR3 in DNA: TGTGCCAGCAGTTACCGGGACAGCTCGGTCTACGAGCAGTACTTC.

The V call is TRBV13, the J call TRBJ1-3; no firm D call. CDR1 is PRHDT and CDR2 is FYEKMQ in the germline V gene (reference sequence). Trimming shortened V by 7 bases and J by 3 bases, and 16 bases separated the two germline ends. The CDR3 length is 15 residues. The CDR3 DNA reads as TGTGCCAGCAACCGTACGGAGCCCTGTGGAAACACCATATATTTT. This gives the protein CASNRTEPCGNTIYF.

This chain links TRBV27 with TRBJ1-2; a possible D gene is TRBD1 (5 bases). Germline V gene lookup returns CDR1 MNHEY and CDR2 SMNVEV (reference sequence). Deletions cut 5 bases from V and 6 bases from J, with 13 bases between. The CDR3 extends over 13 amino acids. The CDR3 coding sequence is TGTGCCAGCAGTACCGGGACCAACCATGGCTACACCTTC. Translated: CASSTGTNHGYTF.

V is TRBV5-1 and J is TRBJ1-1, with D uncertain. This CDR3 comprises 14 residues. Looked up from germline, CDR1 is SGHRS and CDR2 is YFSETQ. Deletions cut 0 bases from V and 1 base from J, with 7 bases between. CDR3 coding DNA: TGCGCCAGCAGCTTGGACGGATCGAACACTGAAGCTTTCTTT. It yields the protein CASSLDGSNTEAFF. Drawing the rest from reference TRBV5-1 and TRBJ1-1, the complete variable domain is KAGVTQTPRYLIKTRGQQVTLSCSPISGHRSVSWYQQTPGQGLQFLFEYFSETQRNKGNFPGRFSGRQFSNSRSEMNVSTLELGDSALYLCASSLDGSNTEAFFGQGTRLTVV.

The chain joins TRBV10-3 to TRBJ1-2; D is undetermined. Germline lookup yields CDR1 ENHRY and CDR2 SYGVKD. Trimming removed 5 bases from V and 2 bases from J, with 12 bases in between. The CDR3 is 14 amino acids. The CDR3 sequence: CAISSLPVNYGYTF. CDR3 in DNA: TGTGCCATCAGTTCGCTCCCCGTAAACTATGGCTACACCTTC.

V gene TRBV2 combines with J gene TRBJ1-1, with TRBD1 identical over 10 bases. The length of the CDR3 is 13 residues. V shed 7 bases and J 6 bases; nucleotides not matched to a gene: 5. The germline V gene encodes CDR1 SNHLY and CDR2 FYNNEI. CDR3 in amino acids: CASMKTGGSEAFF. CDR3 nucleotide sequence: TGTGCCAGCATGAAGACAGGGGGCTCTGAAGCTTTCTTT. Full variable domain (missing parts from reference TRBV2 and TRBJ1-1): EPEVTQTPSHQVTQMGQEVILRCVPISNHLYFYWYRQILGQKVEFLVSFYNNEISEKSEIFDDQFSVERPDGSNFTLKIRSTKLEDSAMYFCASMKTGGSEAFFGQGTRLTVV.

This clone came up once. The chain links TRBV7-3 to TRBJ2-2; 8 bases fit TRBD1. This CDR3 has 15 amino acids. Germline lookup yields CDR1 SGHTA and CDR2 FQGTGA. J was trimmed by 4 bases and V by 5 bases; bases with no gene match: 6. The CDR3 DNA follows: TGTGCCAGCAGCCTCGGACAGGGTAGCACCGGGGAGCTGTTTTTT. As protein: CASSLGQGSTGELFF. Combining the CDR3 with reference TRBV7-3 and TRBJ2-2 gives the whole variable domain GAGVSQTPSNKVTEKGKYVELRCDPISGHTALYWYRQSLGQGPEFLIYFQGTGAADDSGLPNDRFFAVRPEGSVSTLKIQRTERGDSAVYLCASSLGQGSTGELFFGEGSRLTVL.

The genes are TRBV28 and TRBJ1-6, with unresolved D. V gave up 2 bases and J gave up 1 base, with 9 bases separating them. From germline, CDR1 is MDHEN and CDR2 SYDVKM. This CDR3 has 16 amino acids. As DNA, the CDR3 is TGTGCCAGCAGTTTAGTCCTCCGGTCCTATAATTCACCCCTCCACTTT. Its translation: CASSLVLRSYNSPLHF. Complete variable domain (other parts from reference TRBV28 and TRBJ1-6): DVKVTQSSRYLVKRTGEKVFLECVQDMDHENMFWYRQDPGLGLRLIYFSYDVKMKEKGDIPEGYSVSREKKERFSLILESASTNQTSMYLCASSLVLRSYNSPLHFGNGTRLTVT.

The J gene is TRBJ2-1, the V gene TRBV7-9, with D possibly being TRBD2 (6 bases). V gave up 0 bases and J gave up 2 bases, with 17 bases separating them. Germline V gene lookup returns CDR1 SEHNR and CDR2 FQNEAQ (reference sequence). CDR3 length: 18 amino acids. CDR3 bases: TGTGCCAGCAGCTTAGCTAGGGGTAGTGGCGGGGCCTACAATGAGCAGTTCTTC. Translation gives CASSLARGSGGAYNEQFF.

J is TRBJ2-1 and V is TRBV19; 8 positions match TRBD2. This CDR3 contains 15 residues. The germline CDR1 and CDR2 sequences are LNHDA and SQIVND (reference sequence). J was trimmed by 7 bases and V by 10 bases; bases with no gene match: 15. The CDR3 sequence: CATRSSGRPLNEQFF. CDR3 in DNA: TGTGCCACTAGAAGCAGCGGGAGACCCCTTAATGAGCAGTTCTTC.

The chain employs TRBV10-1 and TRBJ2-5; the D gene is possibly TRBD1 (6 bases). Per the germline V gene, CDR1 is WNHNN and CDR2 is SYGVQD (reference sequence). The CDR3 covers 13 residues. The V end lost 6 bases, the J end lost 5 bases, and 13 bases lay between the germline ends. CDR3 DNA: TGCGCCAGCAGATACAGGGCCGAGGAGACCCAGTACTTC. It encodes CASRYRAEETQYF.

The J gene is TRBJ2-3, the V gene TRBV28; D is undetermined. V lost 6 bases to trimming and J lost 1 base, with 14 bases between them. The CDR3 length is 15 residues. CDR1 MDHEN and CDR2 SYDVKM come from the germline V gene. The CDR3 loop reads CASSALGFRTDTQYF. The CDR3 DNA sequence: TGTGCCAGCAGCGCCCTGGGATTTCGCACAGATACGCAGTATTTT.

The chain is built from TRBV29-1 and TRBJ1-4, with D maybe TRBD1 (6 bases). CDR3 length: 14 residues. Deletions cut 4 bases from V and 8 bases from J, with 17 bases between. The germline V gene encodes CDR1 SQVTM and CDR2 ANQGSEA. CDR3 sequence: CSVGAGGAGEKLFF. The CDR3 coding sequence is TGCAGCGTTGGTGCCGGGGGCGCGGGGGAAAAACTGTTTTTT.

The V gene is TRBV4-2, the J gene TRBJ2-7; 9 bases are shared with TRBD2. This CDR3 contains 17 residues. Germline V gives CDR1 LGHNA, CDR2 YNFKEQ. The J segment lost 0 bases and the V segment lost 0 bases, leaving 6 bases of the junction unmatched. The chain's CDR3 is CASSQDASGTYSYEQYF. The CDR3 bases are TGTGCCAGCAGCCAAGATGCTAGCGGGACGTACTCCTACGAGCAGTACTTC.

The chain has TRBV14 and TRBJ1-3; TRBD1 is a possible D gene (5 bases). This CDR3 is 15 amino acids long. The V gene's germline CDR1 is SGHDN and CDR2 FVKESK. The V end lost 1 base, the J end lost 2 bases, and 9 bases lay between the germline ends. The CDR3 loop is CASSQGGLPGNTIYF. DNA of the CDR3: TGTGCCAGCAGCCAAGGGGGACTACCTGGAAACACCATATATTTT.

The chain employs TRBV6-2 or TRBV6-3 and TRBJ2-5, with D uncertain. Germline values: CDR1 MNHEY, CDR2 SVGEGT. Deletions cut 0 bases from V and 2 bases from J, with 10 bases between. The CDR3 has 15 amino acids. CDR3 loop: CASSYSKPPQETQYF. The CDR3 region has the DNA TGTGCCAGCAGTTACTCGAAACCGCCGCAAGAGACCCAGTACTTC.

The rearrangement uses TRBV13 and TRBJ2-5, with a tentative D call TRBD1 (5 bases). Per the germline V gene, CDR1 is PRHDT and CDR2 is FYEKMQ (reference sequence). Trimming stripped 2 bases from V and 5 bases from J, with 9 bases between. The CDR3 sequence is 13 residues long. The CDR3 loop is CASSLSRAETQYF. CDR3 DNA: TGTGCCAGCAGCTTAAGCAGGGCTGAGACCCAGTACTTC.

J is TRBJ1-5 and V is TRBV21-1. TRBV21-1 is termed a pseudogene. The CDR3 runs to 16 residues. The CDR3 DNA sequence: TGTGCCAGCAGTTGTAGGGGACGGGACTTTCCTCAGCCCCAGCATTTT. Its translation is CASSCRGRDFPQPQHF.

The rearrangement links TRBV4-1 to TRBJ2-1; 12 nucleotides agree with TRBD2. Losses at the gene ends were 1 base for V and 9 bases for J; bases not matched to a gene: 1. Germline CDR1 is MGHRA and CDR2 is YSYEKL. The CDR3 is 14 amino acids. CDR3 sequence: CASSQGLAGAEQFF. The CDR3 DNA reads as TGCGCCAGCAGCCAAGGACTAGCGGGAGCTGAGCAGTTCTTC.

This clone has only one observation. The genes are TRBV10-1 and TRBJ2-3; the D gene is possibly TRBD2 (6 bases). This CDR3 is 11 amino acids long. Trimming cost V 8 bases and J 6 bases, with 9 bases left between them. Per the germline V gene, CDR1 is WNHNN and CDR2 is SYGVQD (reference sequence). The CDR3 bases are TGCGCCAGCCCTCGGGGGGATACGCAGTATTTT. It codes for CASPRGDTQYF.

The table lists this clone with a count of one. V gene TRBV28 combines with J gene TRBJ1-2; D is unclear. The germline V and J ends were trimmed by 7 bases and 4 bases, with 10 bases remaining between them. Germline V CDR1 and CDR2: MDHEN, SYDVKM. The CDR3 consists of 12 residues. For the CDR3, the DNA is TGTGCCAGCACCGGAAACATCTATGGCTACACCTTC. Its protein product is CASTGNIYGYTF.

The chain carries TRBV5-4 and TRBJ1-5; D is uncertain. The CDR3 contains 15 residues. Germline CDR1 and CDR2: SGHNT and YYREEE (reference sequence). V was trimmed by 0 bases and J by 0 bases, leaving 7 bases between them. Here the CDR3 DNA reads TGTGCCAGCAGCTTGGAGCCGGATAGCAATCAGCCCCAGCATTTT. Its protein is CASSLEPDSNQPQHF.